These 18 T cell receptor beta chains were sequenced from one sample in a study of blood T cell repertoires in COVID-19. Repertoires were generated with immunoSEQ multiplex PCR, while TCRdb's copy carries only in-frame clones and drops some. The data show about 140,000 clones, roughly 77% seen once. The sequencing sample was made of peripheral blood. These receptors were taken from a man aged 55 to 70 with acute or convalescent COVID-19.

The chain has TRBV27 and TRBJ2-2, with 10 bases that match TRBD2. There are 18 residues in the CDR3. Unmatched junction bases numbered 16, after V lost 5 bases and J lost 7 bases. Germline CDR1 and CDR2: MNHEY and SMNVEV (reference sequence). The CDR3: CASSGASGSFLQVGELFF. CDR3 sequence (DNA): TGTGCCAGCAGTGGGGCTAGCGGGAGTTTTTTGCAGGTCGGGGAGCTGTTTTTT.

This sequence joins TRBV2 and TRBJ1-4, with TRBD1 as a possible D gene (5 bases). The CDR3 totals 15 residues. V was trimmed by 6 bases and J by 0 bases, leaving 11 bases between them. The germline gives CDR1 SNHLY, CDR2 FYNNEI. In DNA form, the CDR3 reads TGTGCCAGCAGCGTAAACAGGCCAACTAATGAAAAACTGTTTTTT. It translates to CASSVNRPTNEKLFF.

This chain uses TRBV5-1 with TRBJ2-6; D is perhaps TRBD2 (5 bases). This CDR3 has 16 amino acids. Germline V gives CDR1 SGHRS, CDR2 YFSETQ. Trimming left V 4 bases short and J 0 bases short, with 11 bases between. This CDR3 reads CASSEGVFSGANVLTF. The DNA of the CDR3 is TGCGCCAGCAGCGAGGGAGTTTTCTCTGGGGCCAACGTCCTGACTTTC.

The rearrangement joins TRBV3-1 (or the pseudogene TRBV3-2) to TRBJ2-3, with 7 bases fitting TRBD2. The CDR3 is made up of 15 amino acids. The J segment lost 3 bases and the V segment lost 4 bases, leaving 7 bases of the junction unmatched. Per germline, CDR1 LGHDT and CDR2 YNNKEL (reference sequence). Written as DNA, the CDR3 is TGTGCCAGCAGCCCCCTGTCTAGCGGAACAGATACGCAGTATTTT. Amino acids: CASSPLSSGTDTQYF.

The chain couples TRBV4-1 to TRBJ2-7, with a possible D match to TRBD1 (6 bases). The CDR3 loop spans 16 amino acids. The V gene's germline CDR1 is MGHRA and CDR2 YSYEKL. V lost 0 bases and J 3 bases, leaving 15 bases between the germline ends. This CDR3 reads CASSQERVRGIYEQYF. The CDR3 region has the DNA TGCGCCAGCAGCCAAGAGAGGGTCAGGGGAATCTACGAGCAGTACTTC.

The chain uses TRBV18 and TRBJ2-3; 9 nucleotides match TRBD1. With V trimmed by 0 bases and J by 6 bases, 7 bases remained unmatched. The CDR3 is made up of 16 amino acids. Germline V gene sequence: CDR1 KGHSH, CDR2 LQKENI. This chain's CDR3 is CASSPPGTGFADTQYF. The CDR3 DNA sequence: TGTGCCAGCTCACCACCAGGGACAGGGTTTGCGGATACGCAGTATTTT.

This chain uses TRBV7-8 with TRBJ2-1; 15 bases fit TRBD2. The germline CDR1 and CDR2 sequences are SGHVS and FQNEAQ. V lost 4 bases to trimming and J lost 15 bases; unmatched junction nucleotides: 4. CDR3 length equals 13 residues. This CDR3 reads CASSYGLAGGPFF. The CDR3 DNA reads TGTGCCAGCAGCTACGGACTAGCGGGAGGGCCGTTCTTC.

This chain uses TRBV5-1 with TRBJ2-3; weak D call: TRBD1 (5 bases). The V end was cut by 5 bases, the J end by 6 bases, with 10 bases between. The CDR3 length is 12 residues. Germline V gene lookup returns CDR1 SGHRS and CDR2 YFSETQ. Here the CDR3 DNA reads TGCGCCAGCAGGGGTGCAGGGGATACGCAGTATTTT. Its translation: CASRGAGDTQYF. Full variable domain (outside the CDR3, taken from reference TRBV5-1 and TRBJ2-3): KAGVTQTPRYLIKTRGQQVTLSCSPISGHRSVSWYQQTPGQGLQFLFEYFSETQRNKGNFPGRFSGRQFSNSRSEMNVSTLELGDSALYLCASRGAGDTQYFGPGTRLTVL.

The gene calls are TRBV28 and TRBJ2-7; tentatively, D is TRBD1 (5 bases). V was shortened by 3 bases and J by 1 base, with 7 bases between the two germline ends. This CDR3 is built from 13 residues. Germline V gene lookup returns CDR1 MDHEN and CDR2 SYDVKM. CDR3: CASSLDISYEQYF. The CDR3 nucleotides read TGTGCCAGCAGTTTGGACATTTCCTACGAGCAGTACTTC.

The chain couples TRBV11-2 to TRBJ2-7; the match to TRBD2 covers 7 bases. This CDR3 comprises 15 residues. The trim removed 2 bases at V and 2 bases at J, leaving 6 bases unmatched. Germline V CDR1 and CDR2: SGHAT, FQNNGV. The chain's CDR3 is CASSLTSDGTYEQYF. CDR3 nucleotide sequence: TGTGCCAGCAGCTTAACTAGCGACGGCACCTACGAGCAGTACTTC.

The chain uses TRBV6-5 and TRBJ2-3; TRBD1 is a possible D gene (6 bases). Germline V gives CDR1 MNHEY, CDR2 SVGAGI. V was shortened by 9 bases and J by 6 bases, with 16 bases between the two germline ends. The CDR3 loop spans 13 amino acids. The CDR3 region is CASSVTGQDTQYF. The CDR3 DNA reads TGTGCCAGTTCGGTTACAGGGCAGGATACGCAGTATTTT.

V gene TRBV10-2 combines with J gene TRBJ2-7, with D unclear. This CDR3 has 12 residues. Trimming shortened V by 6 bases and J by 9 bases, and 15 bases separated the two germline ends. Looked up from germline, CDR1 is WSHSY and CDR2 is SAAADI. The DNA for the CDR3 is TGCGCCAGCAGGCCACCTGAGGCCGGGCAGTACTTC. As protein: CASRPPEAGQYF.

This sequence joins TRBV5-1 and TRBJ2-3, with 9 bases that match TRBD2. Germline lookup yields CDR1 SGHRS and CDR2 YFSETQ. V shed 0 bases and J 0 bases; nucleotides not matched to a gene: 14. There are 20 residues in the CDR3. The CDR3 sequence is CASSLAGRTSGRVSTDTQYF. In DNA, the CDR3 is TGCGCCAGCAGCTTGGCCGGTCGTACTAGCGGGCGAGTAAGCACAGATACGCAGTATTTT.

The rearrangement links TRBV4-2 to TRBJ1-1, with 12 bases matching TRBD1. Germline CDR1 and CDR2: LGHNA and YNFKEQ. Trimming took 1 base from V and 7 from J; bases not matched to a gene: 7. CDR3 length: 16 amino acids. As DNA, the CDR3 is TGTGCCAGCAGCCAAGGTCTGGGACAGGGGGCAGGTGAAGCTTTCTTT. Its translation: CASSQGLGQGAGEAFF.

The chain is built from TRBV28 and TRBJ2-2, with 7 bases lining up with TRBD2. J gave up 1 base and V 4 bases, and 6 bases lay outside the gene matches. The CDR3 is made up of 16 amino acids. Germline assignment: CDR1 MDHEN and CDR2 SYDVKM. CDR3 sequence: CASSSLTSRNTGELFF. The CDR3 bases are TGTGCCAGCAGTTCCCTGACTAGCAGGAACACCGGGGAGCTGTTTTTT.

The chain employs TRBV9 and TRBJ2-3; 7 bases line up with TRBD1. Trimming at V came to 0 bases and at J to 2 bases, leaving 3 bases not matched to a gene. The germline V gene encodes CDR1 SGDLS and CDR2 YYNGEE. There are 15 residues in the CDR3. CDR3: CASSVAGTDTDTQYF. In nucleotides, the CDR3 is TGTGCCAGCAGCGTAGCAGGGACAGACACAGATACGCAGTATTTT.

The DNA for the CDR3 is TGTGCCAGCAGATCAGAGGCCGGGGAGCTGTTTTTT. Encoded protein: CASRSEAGELFF. This chain links TRBV6-5 with TRBJ2-2; D call uncertain. V was trimmed by 6 bases and J by 6 bases, leaving 8 bases between them. Per germline, CDR1 MNHEY and CDR2 SVGAGI. The CDR3 contains 12 residues.

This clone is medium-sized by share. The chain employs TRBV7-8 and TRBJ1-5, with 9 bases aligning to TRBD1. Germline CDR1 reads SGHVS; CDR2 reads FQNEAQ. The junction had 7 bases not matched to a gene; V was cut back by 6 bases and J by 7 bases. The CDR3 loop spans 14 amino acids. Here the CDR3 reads CASSLGGTGQPQHF. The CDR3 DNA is TGTGCCAGCAGTTTGGGGGGGACAGGGCAGCCCCAGCATTTT.